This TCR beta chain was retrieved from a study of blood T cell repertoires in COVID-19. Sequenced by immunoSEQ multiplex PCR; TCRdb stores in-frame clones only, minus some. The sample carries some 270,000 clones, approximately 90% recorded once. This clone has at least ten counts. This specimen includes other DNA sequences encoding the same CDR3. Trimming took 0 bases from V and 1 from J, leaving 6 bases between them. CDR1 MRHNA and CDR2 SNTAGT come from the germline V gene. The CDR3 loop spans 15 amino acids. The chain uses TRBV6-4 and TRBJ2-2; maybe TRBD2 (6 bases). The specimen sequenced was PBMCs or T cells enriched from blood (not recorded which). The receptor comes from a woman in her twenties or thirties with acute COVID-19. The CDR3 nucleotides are TGTGCCAGCAGTGACTCTAGCGGGAACACCGGGGAGCTGTTTTTT. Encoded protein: CASSDSSGNTGELFF.